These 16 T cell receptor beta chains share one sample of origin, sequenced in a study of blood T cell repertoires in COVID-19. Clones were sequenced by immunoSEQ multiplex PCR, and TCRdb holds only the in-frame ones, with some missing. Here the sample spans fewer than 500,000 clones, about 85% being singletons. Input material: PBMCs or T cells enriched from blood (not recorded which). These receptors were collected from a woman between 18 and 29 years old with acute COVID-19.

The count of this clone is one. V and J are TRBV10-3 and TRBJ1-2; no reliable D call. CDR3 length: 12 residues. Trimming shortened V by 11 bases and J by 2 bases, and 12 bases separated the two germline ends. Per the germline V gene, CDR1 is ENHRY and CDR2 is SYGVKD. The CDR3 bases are TGTGCCGTTGGACTGCAGAACTATGGCTACACCTTC. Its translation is CAVGLQNYGYTF.

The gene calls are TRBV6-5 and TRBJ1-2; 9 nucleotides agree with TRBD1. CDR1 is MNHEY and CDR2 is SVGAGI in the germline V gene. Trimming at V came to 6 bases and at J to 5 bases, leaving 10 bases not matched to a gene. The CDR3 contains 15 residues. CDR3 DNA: TGTGCCAGCAGACCCGGGACAGGGAGGTTTTATGGCTACACCTTC. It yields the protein CASRPGTGRFYGYTF.

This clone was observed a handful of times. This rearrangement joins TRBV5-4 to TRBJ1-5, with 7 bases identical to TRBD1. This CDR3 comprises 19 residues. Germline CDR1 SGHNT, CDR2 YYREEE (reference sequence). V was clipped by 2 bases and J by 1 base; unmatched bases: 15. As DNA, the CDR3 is TGTGCCAGCAGCTTATCCGTGACAGGGACCCGGGCCAGCAATCAGCCCCAGCATTTT. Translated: CASSLSVTGTRASNQPQHF. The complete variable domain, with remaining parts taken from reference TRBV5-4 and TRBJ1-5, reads ETGVTQSPTHLIKTRGQQVTLRCSSQSGHNTVSWYQQALGQGPQFIFQYYREEENGRGNFPPRFSGLQFPNYSSELNVNALELDDSALYLCASSLSVTGTRASNQPQHFGDGTRLSIL.

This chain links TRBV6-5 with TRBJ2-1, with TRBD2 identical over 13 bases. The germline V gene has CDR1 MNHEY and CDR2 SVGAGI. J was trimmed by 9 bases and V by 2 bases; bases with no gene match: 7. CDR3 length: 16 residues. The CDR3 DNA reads TGTGCCAGCAGTTACGAGGGACTAGCGGGACTGGGTGAGCAGTTCTTC. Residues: CASSYEGLAGLGEQFF.

This chain's CDR3 is CASRTGAMGTEAFF. The CDR3 DNA sequence: TGTGCCAGCAGGACAGGGGCCATGGGGACTGAAGCTTTCTTT. J is TRBJ1-1 and V is TRBV6-5; 8 positions match TRBD1. The CDR3 is 14 amino acids. Per germline, CDR1 MNHEY and CDR2 SVGAGI. V was clipped by 6 bases and J by 5 bases; unmatched bases: 8.

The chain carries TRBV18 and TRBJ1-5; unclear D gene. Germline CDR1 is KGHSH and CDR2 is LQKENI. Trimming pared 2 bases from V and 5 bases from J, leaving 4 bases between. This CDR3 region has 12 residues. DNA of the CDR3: TGTGCCAGCTCACCAACAGATCAGCCCCAGCATTTT. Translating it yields CASSPTDQPQHF.

CDR3 nucleotides: TGCGCCAGCAGCGACGACGGGGGTTCTGAAGCTTTCTTT. It is translated as CASSDDGGSEAFF. The chain joins TRBV4-3 to TRBJ1-1, with a tentative D call TRBD1 (5 bases). V was trimmed by 5 bases and J by 6 bases, leaving 13 bases between them. This CDR3 contains 13 residues. Germline loops: CDR1 LGHNA, CDR2 YSLEER.

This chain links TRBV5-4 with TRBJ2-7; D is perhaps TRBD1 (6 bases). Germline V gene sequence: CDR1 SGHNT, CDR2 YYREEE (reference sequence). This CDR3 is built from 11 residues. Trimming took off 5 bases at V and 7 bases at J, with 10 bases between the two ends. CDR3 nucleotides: TGTGCCAGCAGTTCCGACAGGGAGCAGTACTTC. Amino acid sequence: CASSSDREQYF.

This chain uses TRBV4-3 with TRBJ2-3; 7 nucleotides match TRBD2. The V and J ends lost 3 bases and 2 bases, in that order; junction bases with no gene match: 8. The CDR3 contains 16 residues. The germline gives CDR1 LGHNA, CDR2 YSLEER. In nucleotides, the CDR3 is TGCGCCAGCAGCCATTGGGGGGGTTTCAACACAGATACGCAGTATTTT. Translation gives CASSHWGGFNTDTQYF.

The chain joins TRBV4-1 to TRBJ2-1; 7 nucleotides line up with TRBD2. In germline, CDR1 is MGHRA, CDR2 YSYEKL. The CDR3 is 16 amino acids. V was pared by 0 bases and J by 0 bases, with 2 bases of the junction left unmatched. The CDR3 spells CASSQDASGSYNEQFF. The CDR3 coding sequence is TGCGCCAGCAGCCAAGATGCTAGCGGCTCCTACAATGAGCAGTTCTTC.

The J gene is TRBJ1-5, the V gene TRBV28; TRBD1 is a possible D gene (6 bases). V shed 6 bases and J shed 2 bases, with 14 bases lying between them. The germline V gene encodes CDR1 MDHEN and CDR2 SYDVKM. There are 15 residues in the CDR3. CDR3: CASRSTGRGNQPQHF. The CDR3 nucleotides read TGTGCCAGCAGGTCTACAGGGAGGGGCAATCAGCCCCAGCATTTT. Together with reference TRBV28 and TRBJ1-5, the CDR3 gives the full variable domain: DVKVTQSSRYLVKRTGEKVFLECVQDMDHENMFWYRQDPGLGLRLIYFSYDVKMKEKGDIPEGYSVSREKKERFSLILESASTNQTSMYLCASRSTGRGNQPQHFGDGTRLSIL.

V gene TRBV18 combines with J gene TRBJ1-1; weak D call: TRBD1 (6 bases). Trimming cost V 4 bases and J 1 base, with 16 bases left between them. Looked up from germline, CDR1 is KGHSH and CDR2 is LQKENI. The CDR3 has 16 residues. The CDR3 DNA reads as TGTGCCAGCTCACTGCCACCGGGACATGAGAACACTGAAGCTTTCTTT. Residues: CASSLPPGHENTEAFF.

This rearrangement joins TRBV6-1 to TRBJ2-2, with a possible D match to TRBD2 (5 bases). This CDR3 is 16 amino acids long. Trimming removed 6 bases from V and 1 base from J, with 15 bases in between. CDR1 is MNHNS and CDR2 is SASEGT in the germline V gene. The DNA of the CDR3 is TGTGCCAGCAGAGAACCGGGAAAATTGAACACCGGGGAGCTGTTTTTT. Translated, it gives CASREPGKLNTGELFF.

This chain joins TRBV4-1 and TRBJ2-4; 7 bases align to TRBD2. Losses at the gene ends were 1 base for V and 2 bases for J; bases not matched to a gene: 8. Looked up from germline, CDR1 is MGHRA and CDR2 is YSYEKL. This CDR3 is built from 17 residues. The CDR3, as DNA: TGCGCCAGCAGCCAAGGAAGAGCGGGACTGTCCAAAAACATTCAGTACTTC. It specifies CASSQGRAGLSKNIQYF.

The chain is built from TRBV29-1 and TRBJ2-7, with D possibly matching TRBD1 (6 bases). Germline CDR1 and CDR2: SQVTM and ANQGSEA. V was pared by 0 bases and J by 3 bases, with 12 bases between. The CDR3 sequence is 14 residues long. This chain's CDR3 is CSVEDLSGDYEQYF. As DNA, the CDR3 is TGCAGCGTTGAAGATCTTTCAGGGGACTACGAGCAGTACTTC.

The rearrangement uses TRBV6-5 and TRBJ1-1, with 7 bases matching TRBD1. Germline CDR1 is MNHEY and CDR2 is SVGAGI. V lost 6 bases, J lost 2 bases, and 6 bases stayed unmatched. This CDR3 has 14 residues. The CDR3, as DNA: TGTGCCAGCAGCACGGGACAGCATAACACTGAAGCTTTCTTT. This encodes CASSTGQHNTEAFF.